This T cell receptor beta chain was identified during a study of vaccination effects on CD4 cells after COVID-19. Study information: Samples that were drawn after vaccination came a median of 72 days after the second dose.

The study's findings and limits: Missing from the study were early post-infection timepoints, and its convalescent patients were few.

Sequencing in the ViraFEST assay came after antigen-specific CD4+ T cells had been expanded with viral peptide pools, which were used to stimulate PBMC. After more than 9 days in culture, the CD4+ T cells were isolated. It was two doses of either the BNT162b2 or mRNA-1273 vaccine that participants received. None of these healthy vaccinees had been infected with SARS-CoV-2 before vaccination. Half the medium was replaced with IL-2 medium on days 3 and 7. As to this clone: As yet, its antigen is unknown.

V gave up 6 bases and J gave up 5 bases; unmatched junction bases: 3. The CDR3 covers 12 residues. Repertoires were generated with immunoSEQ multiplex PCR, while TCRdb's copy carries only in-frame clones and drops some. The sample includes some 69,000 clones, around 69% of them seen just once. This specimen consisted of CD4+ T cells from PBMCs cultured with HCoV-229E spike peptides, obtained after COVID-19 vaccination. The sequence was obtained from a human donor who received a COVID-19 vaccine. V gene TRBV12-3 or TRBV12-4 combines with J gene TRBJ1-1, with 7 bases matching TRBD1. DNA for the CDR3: TGTGCCAGCAGAGCAGGGGGGACTGAAGCTTTCTTT. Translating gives CASRAGGTEAFF.